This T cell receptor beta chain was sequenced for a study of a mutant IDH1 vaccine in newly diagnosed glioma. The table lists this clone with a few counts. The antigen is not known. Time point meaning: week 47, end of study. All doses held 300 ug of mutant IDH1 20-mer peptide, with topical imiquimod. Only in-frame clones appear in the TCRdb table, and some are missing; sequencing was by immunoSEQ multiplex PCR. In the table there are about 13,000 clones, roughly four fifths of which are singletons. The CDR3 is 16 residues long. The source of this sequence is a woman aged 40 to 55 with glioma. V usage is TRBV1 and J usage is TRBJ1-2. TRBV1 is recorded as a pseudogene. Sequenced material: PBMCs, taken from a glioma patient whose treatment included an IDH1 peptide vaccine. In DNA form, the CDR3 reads TGCACCAGCAGCCAAGACGCCCCCGGGTCTAACTATGGCTACACCTTC. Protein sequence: CTSSQDAPGSNYGYTF.